The next 8 T cell receptor beta chains were all read from a single sample in a study of shared clonotypes between healthy human individuals. Naive-designated CD8 cells lacked CD45RO, were positively enriched for CCR7, and omitted terminally differentiated effector memory CD45RA+ cells. Assay: immunoSEQ multiplex PCR; the TCRdb copy retains only in-frame clones and omits some. The data contain about 2.1 million clones, 85% to 95% of them singletons. The sequenced material came from naive CD8+ T cells from PBMCs. These TCRs come from a man aged 18 to 30 in good health. Some clones in this sample may be carry-over from other donors' samples.

The chain employs TRBV29-1 and TRBJ1-1; no clear D gene. V lost 3 bases and J lost 4, with 12 bases in between. Per the germline V gene, CDR1 is SQVTM and CDR2 is ANQGSEA. CDR3 length: 13 residues. CDR3 DNA sequence: TGCAGCGTTGAGCAGCCTCCCCGCACTGAAGCTTTCTTT. As protein: CSVEQPPRTEAFF.

CDR3 protein: CASSWGGDEAFF. CDR3 coding DNA: TGTGCCAGCAGCTGGGGGGGCGATGAAGCTTTCTTT. This chain links TRBV7-9 with TRBJ1-1; tentatively, D is TRBD1 (6 bases). Germline CDR1 SEHNR, CDR2 FQNEAQ (reference sequence). V was trimmed by 4 bases and J by 7 bases, leaving 10 bases between them. The CDR3 loop spans 12 amino acids.

As for this clone: In the same sample, other DNA sequences code for this CDR3. The genes are TRBV4-1 and TRBJ2-3, with D perhaps TRBD2 (5 bases). Trimming left V 1 base short and J 1 base short, with 6 bases between. CDR1 and CDR2 from the germline V gene are MGHRA and YSYEKL. This CDR3 is built from 14 residues. CDR3 residues: CASSQVGGTDTQYF. CDR3 sequence (DNA): TGCGCCAGCAGCCAAGTCGGGGGCACAGATACGCAGTATTTT.

This clone turned up a few times. The V gene is TRBV4-1, the J gene TRBJ1-5, with D unclear. From germline, CDR1 is MGHRA and CDR2 YSYEKL. Trimming left V 0 bases short and J 5 bases short, with 14 bases between. The CDR3 extends over 16 amino acids. Here the CDR3 reads CASSQDPRSYDQPQHF. CDR3 bases: TGCGCCAGCAGCCAAGATCCCCGGTCATACGATCAGCCCCAGCATTTT.

The gene calls are TRBV6-5 and TRBJ2-7, with D maybe TRBD2 (6 bases). The V gene's germline CDR1 is MNHEY and CDR2 SVGAGI. The CDR3 consists of 12 residues. The germline V and J ends were trimmed by 8 bases and 3 bases, with 11 bases remaining between them. CDR3 coding DNA: TGTGCCAGCTGCCCCGGGGGCTACGAGCAGTACTTC. Amino acid sequence: CASCPGGYEQYF.

As for this clone: The sample holds other DNA sequences that translate to the same CDR3. V gene TRBV4-2 combines with J gene TRBJ2-7; D remains ambiguous. CDR1 is LGHNA and CDR2 is YNFKEQ in the germline V gene. Trimming took 1 base from V and 1 from J, leaving 8 bases between them. The CDR3 runs to 14 residues. The chain's CDR3 is CASSQGLASYEQYF. The CDR3 DNA sequence: TGTGCCAGCAGCCAAGGGCTTGCATCCTACGAGCAGTACTTC.

This sequence joins TRBV28 and TRBJ2-7; TRBD1 agrees at 10 bases. CDR1 MDHEN and CDR2 SYDVKM come from the germline V gene. J gave up 3 bases and V 8 bases, and 7 bases lay outside the gene matches. There are 14 residues in the CDR3. DNA of the CDR3: TGTGCCAGCCGCCGGGGGACAGGGGACTACGAGCAGTACTTC. It specifies CASRRGTGDYEQYF. Full variable domain (remainder filled in from reference TRBV28 and TRBJ2-7): DVKVTQSSRYLVKRTGEKVFLECVQDMDHENMFWYRQDPGLGLRLIYFSYDVKMKEKGDIPEGYSVSREKKERFSLILESASTNQTSMYLCASRRGTGDYEQYFGPGTRLTVT.

The V and J genes are TRBV7-9 and TRBJ2-7, with a weak D call TRBD1 (5 bases). The germline V and J ends were trimmed by 4 bases and 2 bases, with 12 bases remaining between them. The germline V gene encodes CDR1 SEHNR and CDR2 FQNEAQ (reference sequence). CDR3 size: 14 residues. The CDR3 sequence: CASSWGRSTYEQYF. The CDR3 DNA reads as TGTGCCAGCAGCTGGGGCCGGTCGACCTACGAGCAGTACTTC. The full variable domain, rest sourced from reference TRBV7-9 and TRBJ2-7, is DTGVSQNPRHKITKRGQNVTFRCDPISEHNRLYWYRQTLGQGPEFLTYFQNEAQLEKSRLLSDRFSAERPKGSFSTLEIQRTEQGDSAMYLCASSWGRSTYEQYFGPGTRLTVT.